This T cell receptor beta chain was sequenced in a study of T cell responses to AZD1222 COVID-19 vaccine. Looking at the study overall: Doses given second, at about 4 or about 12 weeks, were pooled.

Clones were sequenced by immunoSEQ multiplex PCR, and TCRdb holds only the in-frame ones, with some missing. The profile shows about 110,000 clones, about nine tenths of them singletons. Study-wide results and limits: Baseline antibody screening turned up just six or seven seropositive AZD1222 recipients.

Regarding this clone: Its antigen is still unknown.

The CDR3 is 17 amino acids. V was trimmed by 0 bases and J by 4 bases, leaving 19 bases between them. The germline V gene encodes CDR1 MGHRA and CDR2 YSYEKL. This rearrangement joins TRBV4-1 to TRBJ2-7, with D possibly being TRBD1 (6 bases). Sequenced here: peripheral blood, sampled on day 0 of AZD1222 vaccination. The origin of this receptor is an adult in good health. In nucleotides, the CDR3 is TGCGCCAGCAGCCAAGAGCCCCCGGGACACGGAGCTTACGAGCAGTACTTC. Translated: CASSQEPPGHGAYEQYF.